This T cell receptor (beta chain) was obtained from a study of memory CD4+ T cells and cytomegalovirus serostatus. Single viable CD3+CD4+CD8-CD45RO+ cells were sorted as the memory CD4+ T cells. CD4+ T cells were isolated by positive magnetic selection. As handled by the study authors: After removing out-of-frame reads, approximately 2 million distinct TCRbeta sequences remained. Clones were read by immunoSEQ multiplex PCR, and TCRdb kept only the in-frame ones, dropping some. V, J and clone size were drawn from that table, and D and trimming were deduced from the DNA. The sample includes about 50,000 clones, 75% to 85% seen only once; the top ten take 0.65% to 0.85%. The CDR3 consists of 14 residues. CDR1 is SQVTM, CDR2 ANQGSEA, per germline. J lost 8 bases, V lost 4 bases, and 11 bases had no gene match.

The receptor comes from an adult in good health and CMV-seronegative. V usage is TRBV29-1 and J usage is TRBJ2-1, with 7 bases fitting TRBD2. Material for sequencing was memory CD4+ T cells from blood. CDR3 sequence: CSVVWGGARDEQFF. Written as DNA, the CDR3 is TGCAGCGTTGTTTGGGGAGGGGCTCGCGATGAGCAGTTCTTC.